These 12 T cell receptor beta chains share one sample of origin, sequenced in a study of monozygotic twins with inflammatory bowel disease. Using the 5' RACE reads, TCRdb records one entry per CDR3 protein without DNA. This table lists a few hundred thousand distinct CDR3 sequences. The sample consisted of blood. Every receptor here comes from a human donor with ulcerative colitis or Crohn's disease, or a healthy co-twin of an affected twin (not recorded which).

The chain combines TRBV7-2 with TRBJ2-7. The germline gives CDR1 SGHTA, CDR2 FQGNSA. The CDR3 is 14 amino acids. Here the CDR3 reads CASSEAGSSYEQYF.

The chain has TRBV20-1 and TRBJ2-3; the TCRdb D gene call, TRBD1, has no DNA to confirm it. CDR3 length equals 19 residues. Germline CDR1 DFQATT, CDR2 SNEGSKA (reference sequence). The CDR3 is CSARDLLAGGPSSTDTQYF.

This clonotype is deemed medium-sized by its frequency. The chain recombines TRBV12-3 or TRBV12-4 with TRBJ2-5; TCRdb's assignment of TRBD2 cannot be checked, as there is no DNA. CDR3 length: 14 amino acids. CDR3 loop: CASSLRRVKETQYF.

The V gene is TRBV20-1, the J gene TRBJ2-7; TCRdb picks TRBD1, but there is no DNA to check that call. The CDR3 has 13 residues. Germline V gene lookup returns CDR1 DFQATT and CDR2 SNEGSKA (reference sequence). This CDR3 is CSVGTESLYEQYF.

The chain employs TRBV5-1 and TRBJ2-7; TCRdb's D call, TRBD1, is unchecked because there is no DNA. This CDR3 contains 14 residues. CDR1 and CDR2 (germline): SGHRS, YFSETQ. This CDR3 is CASSPNVGAYEQYF.

The V gene is TRBV10-3, the J gene TRBJ2-5; the D call from TCRdb, TRBD1, cannot be confirmed without DNA. The length of the CDR3 is 13 residues. CDR1 and CDR2 (germline): ENHRY, SYGVKD. CDR3 protein: CATEGAAQETQYF.

The CDR3 spells CASSVGVGEQFF. This rearrangement joins TRBV9 to TRBJ2-1. CDR3 length: 12 amino acids. Per the germline V gene, CDR1 is SGDLS and CDR2 is YYNGEE.

The chain carries TRBV5-1 and TRBJ2-3; TCRdb reports TRBD1, a call that lacks DNA to check it against. Germline V CDR1 and CDR2: SGHRS, YFSETQ. CDR3 length: 15 residues. This CDR3 is CASSLDGTYTDTQYF. Full variable domain (outside the CDR3, taken from reference TRBV5-1 and TRBJ2-3): KAGVTQTPRYLIKTRGQQVTLSCSPISGHRSVSWYQQTPGQGLQFLFEYFSETQRNKGNFPGRFSGRQFSNSRSEMNVSTLELGDSALYLCASSLDGTYTDTQYFGPGTRLTVL.

J is TRBJ1-2 and V is TRBV29-1; TCRdb selects TRBD1, and the lack of DNA leaves this call unchecked. Germline values: CDR1 SQVTM, CDR2 ANQGSEA. The CDR3 loop spans 11 amino acids. CDR3 sequence reads: CSVGGGEGYTF.

The rearrangement uses TRBV19 and TRBJ1-5. CDR1 and CDR2 (germline): LNHDA, SQIVND (reference sequence). The CDR3 consists of 12 residues. CDR3 amino acids: CASSILGRPQHF. Complete variable domain (other parts from reference TRBV19 and TRBJ1-5): DGGITQSPKYLFRKEGQNVTLSCEQNLNHDAMYWYRQDPGQGLRLIYYSQIVNDFQKGDIAEGYSVSREKKESFPLTVTSAQKNPTAFYLCASSILGRPQHFGDGTRLSIL.

The chain couples TRBV7-9 to TRBJ2-7. Germline CDR1 is SEHNR and CDR2 is FQNEAQ (reference sequence). The CDR3 length is 15 residues. The CDR3 region is CASTGRTYEPYEQYF.

The gene calls are TRBV11-2 and TRBJ2-1. Germline V gives CDR1 SGHAT, CDR2 FQNNGV. The CDR3 has 12 residues. CDR3 loop: CASSSYGLGQFF.